This note documents a single T cell receptor beta chain sequence. CDR3 size: 16 residues. The sample is drawn from a study of blood T cell repertoires in COVID-19. TCRdb's table, derived via immunoSEQ multiplex PCR, lists solely in-frame clones and lacks some. The table includes around 310,000 clones, approximately 88% detected once. The V gene is TRBV21-1, the J gene TRBJ2-5; the table's D call, TRBD2, was not checked against the DNA. TRBV21-1 represents a pseudogene. The TCR comes from a man aged 25 to 40 who had recovered from COVID-19. Material: PBMCs or T cells enriched from blood (not recorded which). The chain's CDR3 is CASSKGLAKLQETQYF. CDR3 sequence (DNA): TGTGCCAGCAGCAAGGGACTAGCAAAGTTACAAGAGACCCAGTACTTC.